The 22 T cell receptor beta chains reported below all come from one sample, sequenced in a study of cytomegalovirus exposure and HLA in healthy donors. Method: immunoSEQ multiplex PCR; TCRdb's copy keeps in-frame clones and lacks some. Of 45,000 to 65,000 clones in the sample, around 90% were seen once. Sequencing was done on a sample of PBMCs. These receptors came from a man aged 18 to 35 in good health and CMV-seronegative.

This clone came up a few times. The J gene is TRBJ2-5, the V gene TRBV12-2; the D call of TRBD2 is as the table states it, not checked on the DNA. TRBV12-2 is termed a pseudogene. The CDR3 is 14 residues long. CDR3 DNA sequence: TGTGCAAGTCGCTTAAGCGGAGGGCAAGAGACCCAGTACTTC. It yields the protein CASRLSGGQETQYF.

This sequence joins TRBV27 and TRBJ2-7, with a possible D match to TRBD2 (6 bases). CDR1 and CDR2 (germline): MNHEY, SMNVEV (reference sequence). The CDR3 spans 15 residues. Trimming stripped 0 bases from V and 6 bases from J, with 15 bases between. The CDR3 coding sequence is TGTGCCAGCAGTTTATCGCGGCGCGGGACGGGCGAGCAGTACTTC. Protein: CASSLSRRGTGEQYF.

This clone appeared once. The chain couples TRBV11-2 to TRBJ2-7; D may be TRBD1 (5 bases). V gave up 1 base and J gave up 3 bases, with 16 bases separating them. Per germline, CDR1 SGHAT and CDR2 FQNNGV. This CDR3 comprises 16 residues. CDR3 sequence: CASSLGLGQGGYEQYF. The CDR3 region has the DNA TGTGCCAGCAGCTTAGGGTTGGGTCAGGGCGGCTACGAGCAGTACTTC.

The V call is TRBV5-4, the J call TRBJ2-1; TRBD2 is a possible D gene (6 bases). Deletions cut 2 bases from V and 15 bases from J, with 15 bases between. The CDR3 totals 12 residues. CDR1 SGHNT and CDR2 YYREEE come from the germline V gene (reference sequence). The CDR3 loop reads CASSFGRIQRFF. The CDR3 bases are TGTGCCAGCAGCTTCGGGAGAATTCAAAGGTTCTTC.

V usage is TRBV5-5 and J usage is TRBJ1-2; TRBD1 matches 8 bases. There are 17 residues in the CDR3. V was clipped by 3 bases and J by 3 bases; unmatched bases: 13. Germline lookup yields CDR1 SGHKS and CDR2 YYEKEE (reference sequence). This CDR3 reads CASSSTGGTVYDYGYTF. The DNA of the CDR3 is TGTGCCAGCAGCTCCACAGGGGGGACGGTGTATGACTATGGCTACACCTTC. Variable domain in full (rest from reference TRBV5-5 and TRBJ1-2): DAGVTQSPTHLIKTRGQQVTLRCSPISGHKSVSWYQQVLGQGPQFIFQYYEKEERGRGNFPDRFSARQFPNYSSELNVNALLLGDSALYLCASSSTGGTVYDYGYTFGSGTRLTVV.

The chain is built from TRBV5-1 and TRBJ2-3, with D possibly being TRBD1 (7 bases). Trimming took 0 bases from V and 5 from J, leaving 16 bases between them. The CDR3 covers 16 residues. In germline, CDR1 is SGHRS, CDR2 YFSETQ. The CDR3 reads CASSLAWWQGGDTQYF. The DNA of the CDR3 is TGCGCCAGCAGCTTGGCCTGGTGGCAGGGGGGAGATACGCAGTATTTT. Full variable domain (remainder filled in from reference TRBV5-1 and TRBJ2-3): KAGVTQTPRYLIKTRGQQVTLSCSPISGHRSVSWYQQTPGQGLQFLFEYFSETQRNKGNFPGRFSGRQFSNSRSEMNVSTLELGDSALYLCASSLAWWQGGDTQYFGPGTRLTVL.

This clone showed up just once. The chain has TRBV11-2 and TRBJ2-5, with 9 bases identical to TRBD1. CDR1 and CDR2 from the germline V gene are SGHAT and FQNNGV. The CDR3 runs 14 residues. J was trimmed by 4 bases and V by 4 bases; bases with no gene match: 4. CDR3 in amino acids: CASSSNRGLETQYF. The CDR3 coding sequence is TGTGCCAGCAGCTCAAACAGGGGGCTAGAGACCCAGTACTTC.

This chain uses TRBV7-9 with TRBJ1-5; D gene uncertain. This CDR3 is 14 amino acids long. Trimming removed 5 bases from V and 5 bases from J, with 13 bases in between. CDR1 and CDR2 (germline): SEHNR, FQNEAQ (reference sequence). The CDR3 bases are TGTGCCAGCAGCAGACCCGGGAAAGATCAGCCCCAGCATTTT. It translates to CASSRPGKDQPQHF.

The rearrangement links TRBV6-1 to TRBJ2-1, with 8 nucleotides matching TRBD1. There are 14 residues in the CDR3. Trimming took 6 bases from V and 6 from J; bases not matched to a gene: 7. Looked up from germline, CDR1 is MNHNS and CDR2 is SASEGT. The chain's CDR3 is CASSDDGQGNEQFF. The CDR3 DNA reads TGTGCCAGCAGCGACGATGGACAGGGCAATGAGCAGTTCTTC.

This chain links TRBV6-1 with TRBJ2-5; D unclear. The J call is in doubt because the DNA end fits TRBJ2-7 better. CDR3 size: 13 residues. CDR1 and CDR2 (germline): MNHNS, SASEGT. In DNA form, the CDR3 reads TGTGCCAGCAGTGAAGGTAGCTCCTACGAGCAGTACTTC. This sequence encodes CASSEGSSYEQYF.

The chain employs TRBV6-5 and TRBJ1-3; 8 nucleotides agree with TRBD1. CDR1 is MNHEY and CDR2 is SVGAGI in the germline V gene. This CDR3 is 15 amino acids long. Germline trimming cut 6 bases from V and 1 base from J; bases unmatched to any gene: 5. This CDR3 is CASSLRGRSGNTIYF. CDR3 DNA: TGTGCCAGCAGCCTCAGGGGGCGTTCTGGAAACACCATATATTTT.

The count of this clone is one. CDR3 sequence: CASNGPRDRVYEQYF. CDR3 nucleotide sequence: TGTGCCAGCAACGGACCCCGGGACAGGGTCTACGAGCAGTACTTC. The chain is built from TRBV2 and TRBJ2-7; 9 bases align to TRBD1. CDR1 SNHLY and CDR2 FYNNEI come from the germline V gene. The J segment lost 3 bases and the V segment lost 7 bases, leaving 10 bases of the junction unmatched. The CDR3 is 15 residues long. Variable domain in full (rest from reference TRBV2 and TRBJ2-7): EPEVTQTPSHQVTQMGQEVILRCVPISNHLYFYWYRQILGQKVEFLVSFYNNEISEKSEIFDDQFSVERPDGSNFTLKIRSTKLEDSAMYFCASNGPRDRVYEQYFGPGTRLTVT.

The chain has TRBV28 and TRBJ2-2, with 8 bases fitting TRBD2. V dropped 3 bases and J dropped 4; count of bases not matched to a gene: 4. Germline V lookup: CDR1 MDHEN, CDR2 SYDVKM. The length of the CDR3 is 15 residues. DNA of the CDR3: TGTGCCAGCAGTTTTCGACTAGCGCGCACCGGGGAGCTGTTTTTT. Its protein product is CASSFRLARTGELFF.

The chain carries TRBV28 and TRBJ1-2; D is perhaps TRBD1 (6 bases). Germline V gives CDR1 MDHEN, CDR2 SYDVKM. CDR3 length: 13 amino acids. V was shortened by 6 bases and J by 6 bases, with 14 bases between the two germline ends. CDR3 nucleotide sequence: TGTGCCAGCAGGAGTACAGGGTACGATGGCTACACCTTC. It encodes CASRSTGYDGYTF.

The table lists this clone with many counts. The rearrangement links TRBV7-2 to TRBJ1-1; TRBD1 might be the D (5 bases). The germline gives CDR1 SGHTA, CDR2 FQGNSA. Trimming left V 4 bases short and J 1 base short, with 7 bases between. This CDR3 has 13 amino acids. CDR3 DNA sequence: TGTGCCAGCAGCTACGACAGGAACACTGAAGCTTTCTTT. Its protein is CASSYDRNTEAFF. Full variable domain (rest looked up from reference TRBV7-2 and TRBJ1-1): GAGVSQSPSNKVTEKGKDVELRCDPISGHTALYWYRQSLGQGLEFLIYFQGNSAPDKSGLPSDRFSAERTGGSVSTLTIQRTQQEDSAVYLCASSYDRNTEAFFGQGTRLTVV.

The CDR3 region is CASSLTSGRADTQYF. CDR3 bases: TGTGCCAGCAGCCTTACTAGCGGGCGGGCAGATACGCAGTATTTT. The chain combines TRBV11-2 with TRBJ2-3; TRBD2 matches 9 bases. V lost 5 bases and J lost 4; bases outside the gene matches: 7. The CDR3 length is 15 residues. Germline V lookup: CDR1 SGHAT, CDR2 FQNNGV.

The rearrangement links TRBV11-3 to TRBJ2-7; TRBD2 aligns across 10 bases. Germline CDR1 is SGHNT and CDR2 is YENEEA. This CDR3 contains 13 residues. J gave up 5 bases and V 5 bases, and 3 bases lay outside the gene matches. The CDR3 DNA reads as TGTGCCAGCAGCCAAGGGACTAGCGACGAGCAGTACTTC. Translated: CASSQGTSDEQYF.

This sequence joins TRBV15 and TRBJ2-2; TRBD2 aligns across 10 bases. This CDR3 is 16 amino acids long. CDR1 and CDR2 (germline): LNHNV, YYDKDF (reference sequence). With V trimmed by 3 bases and J by 4 bases, 5 bases remained unmatched. The CDR3 spells CATSSPLAGVTGELFF. The CDR3 nucleotides read TGTGCCACCAGCAGCCCGCTAGCGGGAGTCACCGGGGAGCTGTTTTTT.

The gene calls are TRBV4-1 and TRBJ1-1, with D uncertain. Germline V gives CDR1 MGHRA, CDR2 YSYEKL. The CDR3 is 15 amino acids. V lost 2 bases to trimming and J lost 0 bases, with 10 bases between them. CDR3 amino acids: CASSQQPSLNTEAFF. For the CDR3, the DNA is TGCGCCAGCAGCCAACAACCGAGCCTGAACACTGAAGCTTTCTTT.

The J gene is TRBJ2-7, the V gene TRBV28; D uncertain. The CDR3 contains 11 residues. V lost 4 bases, J lost 1 base, and 2 bases lay in between. Per germline, CDR1 MDHEN and CDR2 SYDVKM. The CDR3 bases are TGTGCCAGCAGTTCATCCTACGAGCAGTACTTC. The encoded protein is CASSSSYEQYF.

The chain has TRBV14 and TRBJ2-3; D is uncertain. CDR1 is SGHDN and CDR2 is FVKESK in the germline V gene. The CDR3 is 14 amino acids. With 0 bases removed from V and 4 bases from J, the gap between germline ends came to 8 bases. In nucleotides, the CDR3 is TGTGCCAGCAGCCAAGAGACTCCCCCAGATACGCAGTATTTT. Encoded protein: CASSQETPPDTQYF.

The rearrangement links TRBV10-2 to TRBJ2-3; D perhaps matches TRBD2 (6 bases). Germline CDR1 and CDR2: WSHSY and SAAADI. Trimming took 2 bases from V and 2 from J, leaving 11 bases between them. This CDR3 has 15 amino acids. The CDR3 bases are TGCGCCAGCAGTGAGAGGGACTCCATCACAGATACGCAGTATTTT. The encoded protein is CASSERDSITDTQYF.